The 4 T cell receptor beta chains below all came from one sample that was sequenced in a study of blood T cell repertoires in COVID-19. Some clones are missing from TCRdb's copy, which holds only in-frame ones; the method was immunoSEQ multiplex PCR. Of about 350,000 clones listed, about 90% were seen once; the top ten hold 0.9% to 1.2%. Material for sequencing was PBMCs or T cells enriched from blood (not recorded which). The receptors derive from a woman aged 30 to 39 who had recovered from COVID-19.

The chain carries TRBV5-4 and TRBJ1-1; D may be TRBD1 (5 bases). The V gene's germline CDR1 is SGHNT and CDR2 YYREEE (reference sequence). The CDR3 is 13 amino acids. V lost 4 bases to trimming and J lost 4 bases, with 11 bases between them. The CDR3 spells CASSVPGITEAFF. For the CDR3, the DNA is TGTGCCAGCAGCGTCCCAGGGATCACTGAAGCTTTCTTT.

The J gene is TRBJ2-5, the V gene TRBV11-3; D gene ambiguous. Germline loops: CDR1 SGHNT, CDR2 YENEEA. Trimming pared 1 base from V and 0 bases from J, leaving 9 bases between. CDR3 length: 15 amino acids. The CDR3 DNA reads TGTGCCAGCAGCTTAGCGGTGGGCTACCAAGAGACCCAGTACTTC. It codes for CASSLAVGYQETQYF. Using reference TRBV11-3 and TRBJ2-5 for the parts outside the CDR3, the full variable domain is EAGVVQSPRYKIIEKKQPVAFWCNPISGHNTLYWYLQNLGQGPELLIRYENEEAVDDSQLPKDRFSAERLKGVDSTLKIQPAELGDSAVYLCASSLAVGYQETQYFGPGTRLLVL.

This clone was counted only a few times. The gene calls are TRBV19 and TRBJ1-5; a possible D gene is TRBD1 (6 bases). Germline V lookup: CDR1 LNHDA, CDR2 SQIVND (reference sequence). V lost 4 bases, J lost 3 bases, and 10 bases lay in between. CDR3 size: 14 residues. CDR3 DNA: TGTGCCAGTAGTAGCACAGGGTCCAATCAGCCCCAGCATTTT. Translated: CASSSTGSNQPQHF.

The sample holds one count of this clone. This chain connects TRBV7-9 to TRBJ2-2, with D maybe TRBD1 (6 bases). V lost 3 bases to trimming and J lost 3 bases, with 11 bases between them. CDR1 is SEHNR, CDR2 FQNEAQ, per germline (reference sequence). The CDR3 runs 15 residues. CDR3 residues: CASSLYRVHTGELFF. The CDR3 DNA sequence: TGTGCCAGCAGCTTGTACAGGGTTCACACCGGGGAGCTGTTTTTT.